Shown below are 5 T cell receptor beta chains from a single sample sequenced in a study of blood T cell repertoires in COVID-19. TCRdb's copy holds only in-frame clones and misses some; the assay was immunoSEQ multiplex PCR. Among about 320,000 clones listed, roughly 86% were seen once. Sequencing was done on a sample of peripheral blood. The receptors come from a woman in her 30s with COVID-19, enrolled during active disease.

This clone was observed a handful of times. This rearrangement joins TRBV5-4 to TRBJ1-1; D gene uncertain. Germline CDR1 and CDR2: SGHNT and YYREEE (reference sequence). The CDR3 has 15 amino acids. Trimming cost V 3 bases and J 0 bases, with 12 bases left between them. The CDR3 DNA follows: TGTGCCAGCAGCTCCGGGATTGGTATGAACACTGAAGCTTTCTTT. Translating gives CASSSGIGMNTEAFF.

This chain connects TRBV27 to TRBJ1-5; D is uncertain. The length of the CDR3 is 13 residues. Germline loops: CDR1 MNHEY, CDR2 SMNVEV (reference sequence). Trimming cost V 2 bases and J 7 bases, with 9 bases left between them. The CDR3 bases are TGTGCCAGCAGTTTACTCCCGGGACAGCCCCAGCATTTT. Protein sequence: CASSLLPGQPQHF.

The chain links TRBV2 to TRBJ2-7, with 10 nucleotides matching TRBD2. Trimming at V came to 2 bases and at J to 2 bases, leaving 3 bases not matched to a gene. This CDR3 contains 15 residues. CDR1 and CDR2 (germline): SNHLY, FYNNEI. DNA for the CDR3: TGTGCCAGCAGTGAACTTAGCGGGGGGCCCTACGAGCAGTACTTC. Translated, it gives CASSELSGGPYEQYF.

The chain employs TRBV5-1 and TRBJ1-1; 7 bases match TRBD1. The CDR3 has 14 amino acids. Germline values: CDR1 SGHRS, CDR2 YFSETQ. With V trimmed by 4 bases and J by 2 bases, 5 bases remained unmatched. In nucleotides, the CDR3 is TGCGCCAGCAGCCGGGACAGAAAAAACACTGAAGCTTTCTTT. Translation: CASSRDRKNTEAFF.

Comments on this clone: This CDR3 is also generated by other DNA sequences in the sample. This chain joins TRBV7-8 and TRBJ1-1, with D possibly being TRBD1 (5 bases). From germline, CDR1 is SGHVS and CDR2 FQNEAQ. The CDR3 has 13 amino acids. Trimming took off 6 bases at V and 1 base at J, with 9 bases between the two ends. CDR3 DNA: TGTGCCAGCAGTCTAGGACAGAACACTGAAGCTTTCTTT. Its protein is CASSLGQNTEAFF.